Following are 27 T cell receptor beta chains from one sample sequenced in a study of blood T cell repertoires in COVID-19. Method: immunoSEQ multiplex PCR; TCRdb's copy keeps in-frame clones and lacks some. In the table there are about 250,000 clones, roughly nine tenths of which are singletons. Specimen: peripheral blood. These receptors all stem from a woman aged 60-75 years who had recovered from COVID-19.

The chain joins TRBV6-6 to TRBJ2-7, with D perhaps matching TRBD1 (5 bases). This CDR3 spans 13 amino acids. Looked up from germline, CDR1 is MNHNY and CDR2 is SVGAGI (reference sequence). The germline V and J ends were trimmed by 8 bases and 6 bases, with 17 bases remaining between them. The CDR3 here is CASRQGSSGEQYF. DNA of the CDR3: TGTGCCAGCCGGCAGGGTTCGTCGGGCGAGCAGTACTTC.

Here the CDR3 DNA reads TGTGCCAGTGGGGGACAGGGTATCAGATATGGCTACACCTTC. Translated: CASGGQGIRYGYTF. The V and J genes are TRBV19 and TRBJ1-2; 9 nucleotides match TRBD1. V lost 8 bases and J lost 5; bases outside the gene matches: 9. The CDR3 is made up of 14 amino acids. Germline V gives CDR1 LNHDA, CDR2 SQIVND (reference sequence). Drawing the rest from reference TRBV19 and TRBJ1-2, the complete variable domain is DGGITQSPKYLFRKEGQNVTLSCEQNLNHDAMYWYRQDPGQGLRLIYYSQIVNDFQKGDIAEGYSVSREKKESFPLTVTSAQKNPTAFYLCASGGQGIRYGYTFGSGTRLTVV.

DNA for the CDR3: TGTGCCAGCAGAGTAACAGGGGCGGAAGGCTACACCTTC. Its translation is CASRVTGAEGYTF. V and J are TRBV6-5 and TRBJ1-2; 7 positions agree with TRBD1. Germline assignment: CDR1 MNHEY and CDR2 SVGAGI. The CDR3 is made up of 13 amino acids. J was trimmed by 8 bases and V by 6 bases; bases with no gene match: 9.

The V gene is TRBV29-1, the J gene TRBJ2-5, with D perhaps TRBD2 (5 bases). Trimming stripped 7 bases from V and 5 bases from J, with 14 bases between. Germline CDR1 is SQVTM and CDR2 is ANQGSEA. This CDR3 is built from 12 residues. The CDR3 DNA reads TGCAGCGCTGCGGGCCCTGGGGAGACCCAGTACTTC. This gives the protein CSAAGPGETQYF.

V is TRBV7-2 and J is TRBJ1-1; D ambiguous. The CDR3 contains 14 residues. Germline-derived CDR1 and CDR2 are SGHTA and FQGNSA. With 5 bases removed from V and 1 base from J, the gap between germline ends came to 11 bases. The CDR3 DNA is TGTGCCAGCAGCCCACTTATTGGGAACACTGAAGCTTTCTTT. As protein: CASSPLIGNTEAFF.

The chain is built from TRBV27 and TRBJ1-1; 10 positions agree with TRBD1. In germline, CDR1 is MNHEY, CDR2 SMNVEV (reference sequence). The junction had 17 bases not matched to a gene; V was cut back by 7 bases and J by 6 bases. The CDR3 is made up of 17 amino acids. The CDR3 protein is CASTRQGSGTGVPEAFF. The CDR3 bases are TGTGCCAGCACCCGGCAGGGCTCCGGGACAGGGGTACCTGAAGCTTTCTTT.

The chain combines TRBV7-9 with TRBJ1-2; D uncertain. The CDR3 runs 12 residues. The V end was cut by 4 bases, the J end by 3 bases, with 6 bases between. Germline V lookup: CDR1 SEHNR, CDR2 FQNEAQ (reference sequence). The CDR3 here is CASSSLDYGYTF. DNA of the CDR3: TGTGCCAGCAGCTCCCTAGACTATGGCTACACCTTC. The whole variable domain, remainder taken from reference TRBV7-9 and TRBJ1-2, is DTGVSQNPRHKITKRGQNVTFRCDPISEHNRLYWYRQTLGQGPEFLTYFQNEAQLEKSRLLSDRFSAERPKGSFSTLEIQRTEQGDSAMYLCASSSLDYGYTFGSGTRLTVV.

The chain has TRBV28 and TRBJ1-6, with 8 positions matching TRBD1. CDR1 is MDHEN, CDR2 SYDVKM, per germline. This CDR3 comprises 15 residues. Unmatched junction bases numbered 7, after V lost 2 bases and J lost 10 bases. The CDR3 sequence: CASSLIAGDRSPLHF. CDR3 DNA sequence: TGTGCCAGCAGTTTAATAGCCGGGGACAGGTCACCCCTCCACTTT.

The genes are TRBV5-1 and TRBJ1-3, with 10 nucleotides matching TRBD1. CDR3 length: 15 amino acids. CDR1 SGHRS and CDR2 YFSETQ come from the germline V gene. Trimming removed 0 bases from V and 6 bases from J; junction bases left unmatched: 3. The CDR3 DNA follows: TGCGCCAGCAGCTTGGGGGGACAGGGGCAAAACACCATATATTTT. Amino acid sequence: CASSLGGQGQNTIYF.

In its sample, this clone was seen once. This chain connects TRBV4-1 to TRBJ2-7; the match to TRBD2 covers 8 bases. Unmatched junction bases numbered 18, after V lost 0 bases and J lost 5 bases. The CDR3 spans 19 residues. The germline V gene has CDR1 MGHRA and CDR2 YSYEKL. DNA for the CDR3: TGCGCCAGCAGCCAAGAGCTCCCCCCTGGCGGGGGGCCGTCCAACGAGCAGTACTTC. Protein product: CASSQELPPGGGPSNEQYF.

This chain joins TRBV6-1 and TRBJ2-4, with D unclear. Per the germline V gene, CDR1 is MNHNS and CDR2 is SASEGT. V was trimmed by 1 base and J by 7 bases, leaving 11 bases between them. The CDR3 consists of 14 residues. CDR3 amino acids: CASSEVARGNIQYF. The CDR3 nucleotides read TGTGCCAGCAGTGAAGTGGCTAGAGGCAACATTCAGTACTTC.

The J gene is TRBJ1-2, the V gene TRBV18, with 9 bases lining up with TRBD1. The V segment lost 6 bases and the J segment 7 bases; nucleotides outside the gene matches: 3. CDR3 length: 12 residues. Germline-derived CDR1 and CDR2 are KGHSH and LQKENI. The CDR3 loop reads CASSTTGGGYTF. As DNA, the CDR3 is TGTGCCAGCTCTACGACAGGGGGTGGCTACACCTTC.

This chain uses TRBV24-1 with TRBJ2-5; 13 nucleotides line up with TRBD2. This CDR3 has 17 amino acids. Germline V CDR1 and CDR2: KGHDR, SFDVKD. V lost 1 base and J lost 4; bases outside the gene matches: 5. The CDR3 here is CATSDFGTSGAGETQYF. DNA of the CDR3: TGTGCCACCAGTGATTTTGGGACTAGCGGGGCGGGAGAGACCCAGTACTTC.

This clone was detected only once. The chain carries TRBV28 and TRBJ2-7, with 8 bases that match TRBD2. The CDR3 loop spans 15 amino acids. The V segment lost 2 bases and the J segment 3 bases; nucleotides outside the gene matches: 6. The germline V gene encodes CDR1 MDHEN and CDR2 SYDVKM. CDR3 amino acids: CASSLAGGSFYEQYF. As DNA, the CDR3 is TGTGCCAGCAGTTTAGCGGGGGGCTCTTTCTACGAGCAGTACTTC.

The chain is built from TRBV7-8 and TRBJ1-6; D perhaps matches TRBD1 (6 bases). The CDR3 runs to 14 residues. Trimming pared 5 bases from V and 7 bases from J, leaving 12 bases between. Germline-derived CDR1 and CDR2 are SGHVS and FQNEAQ. CDR3 amino acids: CASSQDRYNSPLHF. DNA for the CDR3: TGTGCCAGCAGCCAGGACAGATACAATTCACCCCTCCACTTT.

The chain links TRBV6-5 to TRBJ2-7, with D perhaps matching TRBD1 (5 bases). In germline, CDR1 is MNHEY, CDR2 SVGAGI. This CDR3 region has 15 residues. V was clipped by 7 bases and J by 9 bases, with 25 bases between them. The CDR3 coding sequence is TGTGCCAGCACCGAAAGGGGTGTCCTCCTTTTGGGGCAGTACTTC. This translates into CASTERGVLLLGQYF.

The chain links TRBV9 to TRBJ1-2; 7 bases agree with TRBD1. The CDR3 runs to 14 residues. Germline values: CDR1 SGDLS, CDR2 YYNGEE. V lost 3 bases, J lost 4 bases, and 6 bases stayed unmatched. The chain's CDR3 is CASSASTGSYGYTF. CDR3 nucleotide sequence: TGTGCCAGCAGCGCCTCGACAGGGAGCTATGGCTACACCTTC. The variable domain in full, completed from reference TRBV9 and TRBJ1-2, reads DSGVTQTPKHLITATGQRVTLRCSPRSGDLSVYWYQQSLDQGLQFLIQYYNGEERAKGNILERFSAQQFPDLHSELNLSSLELGDSALYFCASSASTGSYGYTFGSGTRLTVV.

The gene calls are TRBV7-2 and TRBJ2-3, with a possible D match to TRBD2 (5 bases). Germline assignment: CDR1 SGHTA and CDR2 FQGNSA. The V end lost 5 bases, the J end lost 0 bases, and 15 bases lay between the germline ends. The CDR3 has 16 amino acids. The CDR3 is CASSLRAGSSTDTQYF. The DNA for the CDR3 is TGTGCCAGCAGCCTTAGGGCGGGTTCTAGCACAGATACGCAGTATTTT.

This chain links TRBV2 with TRBJ1-2; a weak D match, TRBD1 (5 bases). CDR1 SNHLY and CDR2 FYNNEI come from the germline V gene. The CDR3 runs 13 residues. Trimming took off 3 bases at V and 5 bases at J, with 10 bases between the two ends. CDR3 nucleotides: TGTGCCAGCAGTGATGCAGGGTGGTATGGCTACACCTTC. Translation: CASSDAGWYGYTF.

The V call is TRBV5-4, the J call TRBJ2-1, with TRBD1 as a possible D gene (5 bases). V lost 4 bases, J lost 6 bases, and 14 bases lay in between. The CDR3 spans 14 residues. Per the germline V gene, CDR1 is SGHNT and CDR2 is YYREEE (reference sequence). The CDR3 nucleotides are TGTGCCAGCAGCCCCCCCTCCCAGGGCAATGAGCAGTTCTTC. It translates to CASSPPSQGNEQFF.

The rearrangement links TRBV2 to TRBJ1-2, with TRBD1 matching over 7 bases. The junction had 11 bases not matched to a gene; V was cut back by 6 bases and J by 4 bases. Germline values: CDR1 SNHLY, CDR2 FYNNEI. The CDR3 loop spans 15 amino acids. This CDR3 reads CASRTGTAFSYGYTF. Here the CDR3 DNA reads TGTGCCAGCAGAACCGGGACAGCTTTTAGCTATGGCTACACCTTC.

V gene TRBV19 combines with J gene TRBJ1-2, with D uncertain. The CDR3 is 14 amino acids. Per the germline V gene, CDR1 is LNHDA and CDR2 is SQIVND (reference sequence). Trimming removed 7 bases from V and 3 bases from J, with 15 bases in between. The CDR3 here is CASTSAGSDYGYTF. CDR3 DNA: TGTGCCAGTACCTCCGCGGGTTCAGACTATGGCTACACCTTC. The full variable domain, completed using reference TRBV19 and TRBJ1-2, is DGGITQSPKYLFRKEGQNVTLSCEQNLNHDAMYWYRQDPGQGLRLIYYSQIVNDFQKGDIAEGYSVSREKKESFPLTVTSAQKNPTAFYLCASTSAGSDYGYTFGSGTRLTVV.

The chain combines TRBV7-2 with TRBJ1-6; 7 nucleotides line up with TRBD1. Germline trimming cut 5 bases from V and 11 bases from J; bases unmatched to any gene: 9. CDR3 length equals 14 residues. Germline-derived CDR1 and CDR2 are SGHTA and FQGNSA. The CDR3 is CASSEVGGATPLHF. CDR3 bases: TGTGCCAGCAGCGAGGTAGGGGGCGCCACACCCCTCCACTTT.

The chain carries TRBV19 and TRBJ2-5; tentatively, D is TRBD2 (5 bases). The germline CDR1 and CDR2 sequences are LNHDA and SQIVND (reference sequence). Trimming shortened V by 3 bases and J by 2 bases, and 10 bases separated the two germline ends. The CDR3 sequence is 14 residues long. CDR3: CASSIGGLQETQYF. CDR3 in DNA: TGTGCCAGTAGTATCGGTGGACTTCAAGAGACCCAGTACTTC. The full variable domain, its missing parts supplied by reference TRBV19 and TRBJ2-5, is DGGITQSPKYLFRKEGQNVTLSCEQNLNHDAMYWYRQDPGQGLRLIYYSQIVNDFQKGDIAEGYSVSREKKESFPLTVTSAQKNPTAFYLCASSIGGLQETQYFGPGTRLLVL.

The V gene is TRBV7-2, the J gene TRBJ1-5; TRBD1 aligns across 8 bases. The V and J ends lost 5 bases and 6 bases, in that order; junction bases with no gene match: 9. This CDR3 has 15 residues. Germline CDR1 reads SGHTA; CDR2 reads FQGNSA. Here the CDR3 reads CASSRDRMEGQPQHF. The CDR3 bases are TGTGCCAGCAGCCGGGACAGGATGGAGGGTCAGCCCCAGCATTTT.

The CDR3 coding sequence is TGTGCCAGTAGCGGGGGGGCCACAGATACGCAGTATTTT. Translation gives CASSGGATDTQYF. The rearrangement links TRBV4-2 to TRBJ2-3; TRBD2 matches at 11 bases. V was clipped by 9 bases and J by 2 bases; unmatched bases: 1. The CDR3 spans 13 residues. CDR1 and CDR2 (germline): LGHNA, YNFKEQ.

The V gene is TRBV27, the J gene TRBJ2-2; TRBD1 matches at 7 bases. The J segment lost 6 bases and the V segment lost 7 bases, leaving 11 bases of the junction unmatched. CDR1 MNHEY and CDR2 SMNVEV come from the germline V gene (reference sequence). The CDR3 has 15 amino acids. The CDR3 DNA sequence: TGTGCCAGCAACTTAGGGGGCCCCTGGGCCGGGGAGCTGTTTTTT. Translating it yields CASNLGGPWAGELFF.